This entry lists 17 T cell receptor beta chains sequenced from one sample in a study of T cell changes during pregnancy in multiple sclerosis. The repertoire was sequenced with immunoSEQ multiplex PCR; TCRdb's copy has only in-frame clones and lacks some. The sample lists roughly 88,000 clones, more than 85% occurring once. The sample here was peripheral blood, taken in the first trimester of pregnancy. The receptor set was obtained from a female donor with multiple sclerosis, enrolled in a pregnancy study.

DNA for the CDR3: TGTGCCATCAGTGGGAAGCGGGAAGTTGGCAATGAGCAGTTCTTC. It is translated as CAISGKREVGNEQFF. The V gene is TRBV10-3, the J gene TRBJ2-1, with 7 nucleotides matching TRBD2. CDR3 length equals 15 residues. V shed 4 bases and J 6 bases; nucleotides not matched to a gene: 9. Germline loops: CDR1 ENHRY, CDR2 SYGVKD.

This clone was detected only once. The rearrangement uses TRBV29-1 and TRBJ2-1; TRBD2 agrees at 11 bases. V lost 6 bases, J lost 15 bases, and 10 bases stayed unmatched. Germline V lookup: CDR1 SQVTM, CDR2 ANQGSEA. The CDR3 is made up of 12 amino acids. The CDR3 DNA is TGCAGCGTGCTGCTAGCGGGAGGCTACGGGTTCTTC. This codes for CSVLLAGGYGFF.

The rearrangement links TRBV7-9 to TRBJ2-5; D may be TRBD2 (6 bases). Germline CDR1 SEHNR, CDR2 FQNEAQ (reference sequence). This CDR3 region has 17 residues. V was shortened by 0 bases and J by 5 bases, with 19 bases between the two germline ends. The CDR3 DNA sequence: TGTGCCAGCAGCTTAGCGAGGGGCAGACTAGAGGGGGAGACCCAGTACTTC. Protein product: CASSLARGRLEGETQYF.

The chain combines TRBV11-1 with TRBJ1-2; TRBD1 agrees at 7 bases. J gave up 4 bases and V 5 bases, and 4 bases lay outside the gene matches. The CDR3 is made up of 13 amino acids. Per germline, CDR1 SGHAT and CDR2 FQDESV (reference sequence). The chain's CDR3 is CASSPRDSYGYTF. The CDR3 nucleotides read TGTGCCAGCAGCCCGCGGGACAGCTATGGCTACACCTTC.

The chain is built from TRBV6-5 and TRBJ1-1; perhaps TRBD1 as D (5 bases). Germline assignment: CDR1 MNHEY and CDR2 SVGAGI. V lost 6 bases to trimming and J lost 11 bases, with 19 bases between them. This CDR3 comprises 13 residues. Written as DNA, the CDR3 is TGTGCCAGCAGCCCCACGGGCGGGACCCGGGCTTTCTTT. It translates to CASSPTGGTRAFF.

The chain employs TRBV7-9 and TRBJ2-3; D perhaps matches TRBD2 (5 bases). The germline V and J ends were trimmed by 4 bases and 4 bases, with 21 bases remaining between them. The CDR3 has 17 residues. CDR1 and CDR2 from the germline V gene are SEHNR and FQNEAQ (reference sequence). The CDR3 loop is CASSSILAGAGADTQYF. In DNA, the CDR3 is TGTGCCAGCAGCTCGATCCTGGCGGGTGCCGGTGCAGATACGCAGTATTTT.

This clone was counted once. This rearrangement joins TRBV2 to TRBJ1-1, with D possibly being TRBD1 (5 bases). The CDR3 runs to 12 residues. Trimming cost V 9 bases and J 5 bases, with 13 bases left between them. The V gene's germline CDR1 is SNHLY and CDR2 FYNNEI. The CDR3 protein is CASCGGYTEAFF. CDR3 DNA: TGTGCCAGTTGCGGGGGGTATACTGAAGCTTTCTTT.

The chain is built from TRBV29-1 and TRBJ2-1; the match to TRBD1 covers 7 bases. Germline V gene lookup returns CDR1 SQVTM and CDR2 ANQGSEA. The CDR3 has 14 amino acids. The ends lost 7 bases at V and 4 bases at J; junction bases unmatched: 10. CDR3 DNA: TGCAGCGCTCGACAGGGCATGGGGTACAATGAGCAGTTCTTC. Amino acid sequence: CSARQGMGYNEQFF.

This clone was seen once. The chain employs TRBV5-1 and TRBJ2-3; 7 bases map to TRBD2. J gave up 2 bases and V 6 bases, and 12 bases lay outside the gene matches. CDR3 length equals 16 residues. Germline V gives CDR1 SGHRS, CDR2 YFSETQ. The CDR3 loop reads CASKSRTSVNTDTQYF. In DNA, the CDR3 is TGCGCCAGCAAATCCCGGACTAGTGTAAACACAGATACGCAGTATTTT.

This sequence joins TRBV4-3 and TRBJ2-5; 9 bases map to TRBD1. Germline loops: CDR1 LGHNA, CDR2 YSLEER. CDR3 length: 13 amino acids. J was trimmed by 4 bases and V by 3 bases; bases with no gene match: 0. Here the CDR3 reads CASSQTGGETQYF. In nucleotides, the CDR3 is TGCGCCAGCAGCCAGACAGGGGGAGAGACCCAGTACTTC.

The chain joins TRBV25-1 to TRBJ1-2, with 12 bases matching TRBD1. The germline V gene has CDR1 MGHDK and CDR2 SYGVNS. The J segment lost 8 bases and the V segment lost 4 bases, leaving 8 bases of the junction unmatched. This CDR3 has 15 residues. CDR3 amino acids: CASSAAGTGGGGYTF. The CDR3 DNA sequence: TGTGCCAGCAGTGCGGCCGGGACAGGGGGCGGCGGCTACACCTTC.

The chain recombines TRBV5-6 with TRBJ1-1; 7 bases are a match to TRBD1. The germline V gene has CDR1 SGHDT and CDR2 YYEEEE. The CDR3 covers 15 residues. Losses at the gene ends were 0 bases for V and 4 bases for J; bases not matched to a gene: 6. This CDR3 is CASSLALTGVTEAFF. CDR3 sequence (DNA): TGTGCCAGCAGCTTGGCCCTAACAGGGGTCACTGAAGCTTTCTTT.

This chain connects TRBV4-2 to TRBJ2-1, with D unresolved. There are 14 residues in the CDR3. Per the germline V gene, CDR1 is LGHNA and CDR2 is YNFKEQ. V lost 1 base, J lost 0 bases, and 4 bases lay in between. In DNA, the CDR3 is TGTGCCAGCAGCCAAGCACTCTCCTACAATGAGCAGTTCTTC. It encodes CASSQALSYNEQFF.

V and J are TRBV10-3 and TRBJ1-4; 9 nucleotides line up with TRBD1. This CDR3 is 15 amino acids long. Germline V gene data show CDR1 as ENHRY and CDR2 as SYGVKD. The junction had 5 bases not matched to a gene; V was cut back by 4 bases and J by 5 bases. The CDR3 sequence is CAISGADRGNEKLFF. The CDR3 coding sequence is TGTGCCATCAGTGGGGCCGACAGGGGGAATGAAAAACTGTTTTTT.

The chain couples TRBV7-2 to TRBJ2-7, with 8 bases aligning to TRBD2. In germline, CDR1 is SGHTA, CDR2 FQGNSA. The CDR3 is made up of 15 amino acids. Germline trimming cut 1 base from V and 4 bases from J; bases unmatched to any gene: 6. This CDR3 is CASSLGSGGTYEQYF. The DNA of the CDR3 is TGTGCCAGCAGCTTAGGGTCGGGGGGGACATACGAGCAGTACTTC.

This chain connects TRBV5-4 to TRBJ1-3; 8 nucleotides agree with TRBD1. This CDR3 is 16 amino acids long. Germline V gene sequence: CDR1 SGHNT, CDR2 YYREEE (reference sequence). The ends lost 4 bases at V and 3 bases at J; junction bases unmatched: 9. The CDR3 DNA is TGTGCCAGCAGCCATAATCCGGGACAGGTTGGAAACACCATATATTTT. This sequence encodes CASSHNPGQVGNTIYF. Using reference TRBV5-4 and TRBJ1-3 for the parts outside the CDR3, the full variable domain is ETGVTQSPTHLIKTRGQQVTLRCSSQSGHNTVSWYQQALGQGPQFIFQYYREEENGRGNFPPRFSGLQFPNYSSELNVNALELDDSALYLCASSHNPGQVGNTIYFGEGSWLTVV.

The chain combines TRBV18 with TRBJ2-5; 9 positions agree with TRBD2. With 4 bases clipped from V and 5 bases from J, the junction kept 14 bases outside the gene matches. The germline gives CDR1 KGHSH, CDR2 LQKENI. The CDR3 spans 17 residues. CDR3 sequence reads: CASSRGGREGQDETQYF. CDR3 coding DNA: TGTGCCAGCTCACGCGGGGGGCGGGAGGGCCAGGATGAGACCCAGTACTTC.